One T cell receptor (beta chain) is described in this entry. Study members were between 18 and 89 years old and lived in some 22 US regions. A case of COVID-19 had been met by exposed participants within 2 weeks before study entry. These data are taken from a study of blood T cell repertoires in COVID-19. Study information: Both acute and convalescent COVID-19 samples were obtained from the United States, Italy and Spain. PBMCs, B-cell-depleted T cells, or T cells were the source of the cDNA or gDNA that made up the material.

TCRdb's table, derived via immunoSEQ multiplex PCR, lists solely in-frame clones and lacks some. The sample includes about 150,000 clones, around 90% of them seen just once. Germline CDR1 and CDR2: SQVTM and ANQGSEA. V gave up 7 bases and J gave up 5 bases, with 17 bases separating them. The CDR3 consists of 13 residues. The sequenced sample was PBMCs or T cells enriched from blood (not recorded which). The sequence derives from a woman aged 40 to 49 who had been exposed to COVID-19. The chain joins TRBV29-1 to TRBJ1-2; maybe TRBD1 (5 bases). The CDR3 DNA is TGCAGCGGGAGAATGGGAGGGGATTATGGCTACACCTTC. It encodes CSGRMGGDYGYTF. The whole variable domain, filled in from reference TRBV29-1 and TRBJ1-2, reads SAVISQKPSRDICQRGTSLTIQCQVDSQVTMMFWYRQQPGQSLTLIATANQGSEATYESGFVIDKFPISRPNLTFSTLTVSNMSPEDSSIYLCSGRMGGDYGYTFGSGTRLTVV.